This T cell receptor (beta chain) is drawn from a study of Graves' ophthalmopathy and Graves' hyperthyroidism. General study findings and limits: Appearing in blood as well were most expanded thyroid clonotypes above 0.001 frequency.

Stable hyperthyroidism denotes an absence of ophthalmopathy throughout 18 months of follow-up. Serum thyroxine and TRAb, along with clinical symptoms, thyroid ultrasound and orbital computed tomography, were what diagnosis relied on. TCR beta CDR3 regions were amplified from RNA transcripts. Second-round multiplex PCR followed a first-round RT-PCR using HTBI primers. TCRdb independently ran MiXCR on the multiplex PCR reads; one entry per CDR3 protein. Of about 620,000 distinct CDR3 sequences in the sample, approximately 21% are singletons; the top ten hold approximately 7.7%. CDR3 length: 15 amino acids. Trimming removed 1 base from V and 4 bases from J, with 10 bases in between. Germline lookup yields CDR1 SGHTA and CDR2 FQGNSA. This clonotype was observed many times. As yet, its antigen is unknown.

The sample comprised peripheral blood. This TCR derives from a woman aged 18-29 years with stable Graves' hyperthyroidism. Some clones in this sample may be carry-over from other donors' samples. The chain recombines TRBV7-2 with TRBJ2-2; tentative D call: TRBD2 (5 bases). The CDR3 region is CASSLVLRGTGELFF. CDR3 in DNA: TGTGCCAGCAGCTTAGTGTTACGGGGCACCGGGGAGCTGTTTTTT.